Detailed here is one T cell receptor (beta chain). This clonotype was counted at least ten times. Its antigen specificity is not known. No much larger clone exists at a distance of one base, and base qualities are not known. All donors were healthy Caucasians. Three pairs of female monozygotic twins, all aged roughly 18 to 30 years, made up the twin cohort. RNA for TCR libraries was isolated from peripheral blood mononuclear cells. The data were obtained in a study of identical twins (dated by TCRdb to the mid-2010s). Broadly, across the study: To test whether fetal clonotypes persist, this study deep-sequenced TCR alpha and beta repertoires from monozygotic twins, from unrelated adults of various ages, and from cord blood. To rule out contamination, replicate twin experiments were performed at different times with different library preparation protocols. General conclusions and limits of the study: Fewer insertions were carried by abundant cord blood beta clonotypes, a similar but weaker trend appeared in young adult naive repertoires, and no such trend appeared in memory repertoires. Because the same donors could not be followed over many years, the conclusions relied on cross-sectional statistical analysis. Zero-insertion analyses could be partly confounded by invariant T cells such as MAIT and iNKT, though diverse VJ usage argued against such confounding for most clonotypes. A weaker excess of twin sharing was found in beta out-of-frame sequences because the signal-to-noise ratio was lowered by fewer shared sequences. Compared with coincidental sharing between unrelated individuals, out-of-frame TCR alpha sequences shared between twins had an excess of sequences with low generation probability. In monozygotic twins, out-of-frame TCR alpha sharing was systematically underestimated by recombination models, although the models agreed with sharing between unrelated individuals.

Trimming removed 0 bases from V and 1 base from J, leaving 13 bases between the germline ends. The germline V gene encodes CDR1 LNHNV and CDR2 YYDKDF (reference sequence). From the cysteine through the phenylalanine, the CDR3 covers 17 amino acids. The CDR3 DNA has 51 bases and is translated from base 1. Libraries were prepared through 5' RACE. Data came from an Illumina HiSeq 2000. A universal primer binding site was introduced by template switching, and a unique molecular identifier was present in the final cDNA, enabling accurate counting of TCR cDNA molecules. Specific primers in the conserved constant-segment region were used to synthesize first-strand cDNA for TCR alpha and beta chains. To control for contamination, each cDNA library was double barcoded with a SMART-Mk sample barcode plus Illumina barcodes. TruSeq adapter sequences, together with Illumina sample barcodes, were added in two successive PCR steps. TCR alpha and beta cDNA libraries were sequenced on the Illumina HiSeq platform with custom primers. As for the original processing: MiGEC was used to process raw reads and extract unique molecular identifiers, and MiXCR was used to find CDR3 positions. Recombination models were inferred per individual with the repgenHMM and IGoR tools using an EM algorithm. The tcR package in R was used for shared clonotype analysis, with sharing normalized by the product of cloneset sizes. Out-of-frame nonproductive sequences were analyzed to study raw recombination free of thymic and clonal selection effects. Clones were called with MiXCR by TCRdb after fastp trimmed the public reads at Q25, and only in-frame beta chains were retained. Identical CDR3 proteins give one entry, which carries the most common genes and DNA. The V and J calls, along with clone size, are taken from TCRdb and not from the paper's own processing. Within this sample are fewer than 800,000 distinct CDR3 sequences, with about 7.1% of them counted one time only. The ten top clones hold less than 2% of the sample.

These data were likewise used in another study, on yellow fever vaccine responses in identical twins. The second study also describes: According to the authors, in identical twins the way T cells responded to vaccination appeared partly convergent and partly personalized. Focusing on identical twins, the study followed the T cell clones that responded to the vaccine, and did so with precision.

Sequencing was done on a sample of PBMCs. The sequence was obtained from a woman aged 18 to 35 in good health. Recombination connected TRBV15 to TRBJ1-5; too little of a D gene remains to name it. The CDR3 region has the sequence CATSRDSGGVSNQPQHF. The nucleotides are TGTGCCACCAGCAGAGATAGCGGCGGGGTGAGCAATCAGCCCCAGCATTTT.